This TCR beta chain emerged from a study of shared clonotypes between healthy human individuals. In the case of this clone: Its target is not known.

All donors qualified as healthy HIV-negative adults and had experienced no recent acute infections or vaccinations. Germline CDR1 reads SNHLY; CDR2 reads FYNNEI. V gave up 8 bases and J gave up 4 bases, with 20 bases separating them. This CDR3 has 15 residues. Broader study findings: Lower generation probabilities were found for non-shared clonotypes than for those shared by all four donors.

Using immunoSEQ multiplex PCR, the repertoire was profiled, and TCRdb retains in-frame clones only, with some absent. The table has some 1,600,000 clones, approximately 98% seen once. The chain is built from TRBV2 and TRBJ1-2; the D gene is possibly TRBD1 (5 bases). The sample was naive CD4+ T cells sorted from blood. Subset reported: CD45RA+ positively selected. The sequence was collected from a man aged 30-40 years in good health. CDR3 in amino acids: CASGAADRTIYGYTF. For the CDR3, the DNA is TGTGCCAGCGGGGCCGCGGACCGGACTATCTATGGCTACACCTTC.